Below are 9 T cell receptor beta chains sequenced from a single sample in a study of T cells in Graves' hyperthyroidism and ophthalmopathy. Amplification yielded TCR beta CDR3 regions, with RNA transcripts as the source. HTBI primers were employed in a first-round RT-PCR of the TCR CDR3. In TCRdb, the multiplex PCR reads were re-called with MiXCR into one record per CDR3 protein. This table has about 480,000 distinct CDR3 sequences, approximately 15% appearing once. The sample consisted of blood. The origin of the receptors is a woman in her late teens or twenties with Graves' hyperthyroidism.

The chain has TRBV29-1 and TRBJ1-5, with 7 bases lining up with TRBD1. V was clipped by 6 bases and J by 0 bases; unmatched bases: 8. Per germline, CDR1 SQVTM and CDR2 ANQGSEA. The CDR3 runs 15 residues. The CDR3 region is CSVKTGFNSNQPQHF. CDR3 sequence (DNA): TGCAGCGTAAAGACAGGGTTCAATAGCAATCAGCCCCAGCATTTT.

The rearrangement joins TRBV27 to TRBJ2-1; D tentatively fits TRBD1 or TRBD2 (6 bases each). The CDR3 has 12 residues. V was pared by 8 bases and J by 10 bases, with 15 bases between. CDR1 MNHEY and CDR2 SMNVEV come from the germline V gene (reference sequence). CDR3 residues: CASARGAGEQFF. CDR3 nucleotides: TGTGCCAGCGCAAGGGGGGCGGGGGAGCAGTTCTTC.

By proportion, this clonotype is medium-sized (0.01 to 0.1%). The chain combines TRBV2 with TRBJ1-5; D uncertain. The CDR3 spans 14 residues. The V gene lost 7 bases and the J gene lost 0 bases, with 10 bases spanning the gap. Germline-derived CDR1 and CDR2 are SNHLY and FYNNEI. The CDR3 coding sequence is TGTGCCAGCATGGTGGGGAATAGCAATCAGCCCCAGCATTTT. Translating gives CASMVGNSNQPQHF.

This clonotype was observed a handful of times. The chain combines TRBV5-1 with TRBJ2-7; a possible D gene is TRBD1 (7 bases). V lost 5 bases, J lost 5 bases, and 14 bases lay in between. The germline CDR1 and CDR2 sequences are SGHRS and YFSETQ. CDR3 length: 13 amino acids. CDR3 sequence: CASRLSRGDEQYV. Here the CDR3 DNA reads TGCGCCAGCAGATTGAGCAGGGGGGACGAGCAGTACGTC.

The table lists this clonotype with many counts. The chain employs TRBV7-3 and TRBJ2-3, with TRBD2 identical over 13 bases. From germline, CDR1 is SGHTA and CDR2 FQGTGA. V was clipped by 5 bases and J by 4 bases; unmatched bases: 9. The CDR3 consists of 17 residues. CDR3 nucleotides: TGTGCCAGCAGCCCGGGGACTAGCGGGATAAGGGCAGATACGCAGTATTTT. It translates to CASSPGTSGIRADTQYF.

This clonotype was seen more than once but under ten times. The V call is TRBV20-1, the J call TRBJ2-1, with D hard to call. Per germline, CDR1 DFQATT and CDR2 SNEGSKA (reference sequence). The CDR3 is 14 residues long. Trimming pared 6 bases from V and 0 bases from J, leaving 12 bases between. As DNA, the CDR3 is TGCAGTGCCAGCCTCGAGAGCTCCTACAATGAGCAGTTCTTC. Translating gives CSASLESSYNEQFF.

This clonotype has a count of ten or more. The chain has TRBV6-6 and TRBJ2-5, with D tentatively TRBD1 (6 bases). V shed 2 bases and J shed 2 bases, with 12 bases lying between them. Per germline, CDR1 MNHNY and CDR2 SVGAGI (reference sequence). The CDR3 sequence is 15 residues long. The CDR3 sequence: CASSYGDNVQETQYF. In DNA, the CDR3 is TGTGCCAGCAGTTACGGGGACAACGTACAAGAGACCCAGTACTTC.

This clonotype was observed a handful of times. One base away lies a much larger clone, so this may be a sequencing read error. The chain uses TRBV27 and TRBJ1-4, with D uncertain. The germline CDR1 and CDR2 sequences are MNHEY and SMNVEV (reference sequence). The CDR3 has 15 amino acids. This chain's CDR3 is CASSHLSATNKKLFF. In DNA form, the CDR3 reads TGTGCCAGCAGCCACCTATCCGCAACTAATAAAAAACTGTTTTTT.

The sample holds many counts of this clonotype. The V gene is TRBV5-4, the J gene TRBJ1-1; perhaps TRBD1 as D (5 bases). From germline, CDR1 is SGHNT and CDR2 YYREEE (reference sequence). V was trimmed by 3 bases and J by 0 bases, leaving 12 bases between them. This CDR3 contains 15 residues. The CDR3 DNA sequence: TGTGCCAGCAGCTCTCAGGGTAGGATGAACACTGAAGCTTTCTTT. Amino acids: CASSSQGRMNTEAFF.